Presented here are 29 T cell receptor beta chains from one specimen sequenced in a study of blood T cell repertoires in COVID-19. This table comes from immunoSEQ multiplex PCR, and its TCRdb copy is limited to in-frame clones, with some not included. The data hold tens of thousands of clones, with 85% to 90% observed a single time. Sequencing input: peripheral blood. All receptors come from a man aged 65-85 years with active COVID-19.

V gene TRBV7-2 combines with J gene TRBJ2-1, with D perhaps matching TRBD2 (7 bases). V gave up 5 bases and J gave up 6 bases, with 17 bases separating them. The germline CDR1 and CDR2 sequences are SGHTA and FQGNSA. There are 15 residues in the CDR3. The CDR3 protein is CASSTAGGPTNEQFF. CDR3 coding DNA: TGTGCCAGCAGCACCGCCGGGGGGCCAACCAATGAGCAGTTCTTC.

This sequence joins TRBV30 and TRBJ1-2; 7 bases map to TRBD1. The germline CDR1 and CDR2 sequences are GTSNPN and SVGIG (reference sequence). The CDR3 loop spans 12 amino acids. V lost 4 bases, J lost 8 bases, and 7 bases stayed unmatched. DNA for the CDR3: TGTGCCTGGACGCGACAGGGTCGGGGCTACACCTTC. Its translation is CAWTRQGRGYTF.

This chain joins TRBV2 and TRBJ2-7; 10 bases line up with TRBD1. V shed 2 bases, J shed 13 bases, and the junction held 5 bases outside the gene matches. The CDR3 is 12 residues long. Germline loops: CDR1 SNHLY, CDR2 FYNNEI. This CDR3 is CASSERDRGNYF. For the CDR3, the DNA is TGTGCCAGCAGTGAACGGGACAGGGGAAATTACTTC.

V usage is TRBV7-9 and J usage is TRBJ2-3; maybe TRBD1 (6 bases). Per the germline V gene, CDR1 is SEHNR and CDR2 is FQNEAQ (reference sequence). This CDR3 comprises 13 residues. The CDR3, as DNA: TGTGCTGGACAGATAGCCGGCACAGATACGCAGTATTTT. This sequence encodes CAGQIAGTDTQYF.

The CDR3 sequence is CASSGGGRDQPQHF. The CDR3 coding sequence is TGTGCCAGCAGTGGAGGGGGCAGGGATCAGCCCCAGCATTTT. This rearrangement joins TRBV2 to TRBJ1-5; TRBD1 agrees at 7 bases. The CDR3 is 14 amino acids. Germline values: CDR1 SNHLY, CDR2 FYNNEI. V was pared by 4 bases and J by 5 bases, with 5 bases of the junction left unmatched.

V usage is TRBV5-5 and J usage is TRBJ2-4; 7 bases are shared with TRBD1. Germline-derived CDR1 and CDR2 are SGHKS and YYEKEE (reference sequence). The CDR3 sequence is 13 residues long. Unmatched junction bases numbered 2, after V lost 4 bases and J lost 4 bases. This CDR3 is CASSGTDKNIQYF. The CDR3 region has the DNA TGTGCCAGCAGCGGGACAGATAAAAACATTCAGTACTTC.

The chain recombines TRBV14 with TRBJ2-5; TRBD2 agrees at 7 bases. The CDR3 totals 15 residues. Germline values: CDR1 SGHDN, CDR2 FVKESK. With 1 base clipped from V and 7 bases from J, the junction kept 9 bases outside the gene matches. The CDR3 region has the DNA TGTGCCAGCAGCCAAGGGGGCGGGAGCATGGGGACCCAGTACTTC. Its translation: CASSQGGGSMGTQYF.

The chain employs TRBV19 and TRBJ2-1; 9 bases are shared with TRBD2. The CDR3 is made up of 16 amino acids. The germline V gene encodes CDR1 LNHDA and CDR2 SQIVND (reference sequence). V dropped 6 bases and J dropped 6; count of bases not matched to a gene: 12. The CDR3: CASSHNSGSLRNEQFF. CDR3 nucleotide sequence: TGTGCCAGTAGCCATAATAGCGGGAGTTTGCGCAATGAGCAGTTCTTC.

The chain joins TRBV6-5 to TRBJ1-4, with D maybe TRBD1 (6 bases). The CDR3 loop spans 13 amino acids. Per the germline V gene, CDR1 is MNHEY and CDR2 is SVGAGI. V lost 7 bases and J 8 bases, leaving 14 bases between the germline ends. The CDR3 loop is CASTPGRGEKLFF. The CDR3 coding sequence is TGTGCCAGCACTCCGGGAAGGGGGGAAAAACTGTTTTTT.

This CDR3 reads CASSPRFPVGGTETQYF. CDR3 coding DNA: TGTGCCAGCTCACCACGGTTTCCAGTGGGGGGTACGGAGACCCAGTACTTC. This chain joins TRBV18 and TRBJ2-5, with D possibly matching TRBD2 (6 bases). Germline values: CDR1 KGHSH, CDR2 LQKENI. The CDR3 is 17 residues long. V was cut by 1 base and J by 5 bases, with 20 bases left in between. Full variable domain (outside the CDR3, taken from reference TRBV18 and TRBJ2-5): NAGVMQNPRHLVRRRGQEARLRCSPMKGHSHVYWYRQLPEEGLKFMVYLQKENIIDESGMPKERFSAEFPKEGPSILRIQQVVRGDSAAYFCASSPRFPVGGTETQYFGPGTRLLVL.

The rearrangement links TRBV15 to TRBJ2-3; TRBD2 matches at 7 bases. V was clipped by 3 bases and J by 4 bases; unmatched bases: 10. CDR3 size: 16 residues. The V gene's germline CDR1 is LNHNV and CDR2 YYDKDF (reference sequence). The CDR3: CATSSEAGSGADTQYF. The CDR3 DNA follows: TGTGCCACCAGCAGCGAAGCGGGATCAGGCGCAGATACGCAGTATTTT.

This clone was counted only a few times. The chain recombines TRBV30 with TRBJ2-1, with 11 bases aligning to TRBD1. V shed 1 base and J 0 bases; nucleotides not matched to a gene: 2. CDR1 and CDR2 from the germline V gene are GTSNPN and SVGIG (reference sequence). The CDR3 is 16 residues long. The CDR3 DNA reads TGTGCCTGGAGTGCAGGGACAGGGGGCTCCTACAATGAGCAGTTCTTC. Its translation is CAWSAGTGGSYNEQFF.

This sequence joins TRBV27 and TRBJ1-1, with D possibly being TRBD1 (6 bases). The CDR3 consists of 14 residues. Germline V gene data show CDR1 as MNHEY and CDR2 as SMNVEV (reference sequence). The ends were cut back, 5 bases at V and 1 base at J, with 11 bases in the middle. The CDR3 here is CASSVQGPNTEAFF. The DNA for the CDR3 is TGTGCCAGCAGTGTTCAGGGGCCGAACACTGAAGCTTTCTTT.

The rearrangement links TRBV5-1 to TRBJ2-5; 9 bases agree with TRBD1. Losses at the gene ends were 3 bases for V and 5 bases for J; bases not matched to a gene: 5. The CDR3 has 14 residues. The germline V gene encodes CDR1 SGHRS and CDR2 YFSETQ. The CDR3 loop is CASSWTGVGETQYF. The CDR3 nucleotides are TGCGCCAGCAGCTGGACAGGGGTGGGGGAGACCCAGTACTTC. Variable domain in full (rest from reference TRBV5-1 and TRBJ2-5): KAGVTQTPRYLIKTRGQQVTLSCSPISGHRSVSWYQQTPGQGLQFLFEYFSETQRNKGNFPGRFSGRQFSNSRSEMNVSTLELGDSALYLCASSWTGVGETQYFGPGTRLLVL.

This clone was counted a single time. The chain couples TRBV3-1 (or the pseudogene TRBV3-2) to TRBJ2-5, with 11 positions matching TRBD1. J gave up 5 bases and V 3 bases, and 8 bases lay outside the gene matches. CDR1 LGHDT and CDR2 YNNKEL come from the germline V gene (reference sequence). The CDR3 loop spans 16 amino acids. CDR3 nucleotide sequence: TGTGCCAGCAGCCAGAGGACAGGGGGCGCGTCCGAGACCCAGTACTTC. It translates to CASSQRTGGASETQYF.

This clone was counted once. V usage is TRBV7-2 and J usage is TRBJ2-6; D remains unclear. Trimming stripped 5 bases from V and 0 bases from J, with 5 bases between. The germline V gene has CDR1 SGHTA and CDR2 FQGNSA. This CDR3 is built from 14 residues. CDR3 sequence reads: CASSPSSGANVLTF. The CDR3 DNA sequence: TGTGCCAGCAGCCCGAGCTCTGGGGCCAACGTCCTGACTTTC.

This chain joins TRBV10-3 and TRBJ2-2; 11 bases fit TRBD1. Trimming removed 6 bases from V and 6 bases from J; junction bases left unmatched: 9. This CDR3 has 16 amino acids. The germline V gene encodes CDR1 ENHRY and CDR2 SYGVKD. The CDR3 bases are TGTGCCATCAGCCCCCGGGGACAGGGGGGGTCCGGGGAGCTGTTTTTT. It yields the protein CAISPRGQGGSGELFF.

J is TRBJ2-5 and V is TRBV5-1; 9 nucleotides align to TRBD1. V lost 2 bases to trimming and J lost 4 bases; unmatched junction nucleotides: 9. Germline CDR1 is SGHRS and CDR2 is YFSETQ. This CDR3 has 16 amino acids. CDR3 loop: CASSLEGTGIGETQYF. In DNA form, the CDR3 reads TGCGCCAGCAGCTTAGAAGGGACAGGGATTGGAGAGACCCAGTACTTC.

V and J are TRBV6-5 and TRBJ2-3; 12 nucleotides align to TRBD1. CDR3 size: 14 residues. Germline CDR1 MNHEY, CDR2 SVGAGI. V was pared by 6 bases and J by 4 bases, with 2 bases of the junction left unmatched. The CDR3 region is CASSGTGGSDTQYF. The CDR3, as DNA: TGTGCCAGCAGCGGGACAGGGGGCTCAGATACGCAGTATTTT.

The V call is TRBV10-3, the J call TRBJ2-7; D is ambiguous. Germline CDR1 reads ENHRY; CDR2 reads SYGVKD. V lost 2 bases to trimming and J lost 4 bases, with 6 bases between them. The CDR3 extends over 12 amino acids. CDR3 DNA: TGTGCCATCAGTGAGGCGATATACGAGCAGTACTTC. Protein sequence: CAISEAIYEQYF.

This chain uses TRBV9 with TRBJ1-6; D is ambiguous. Germline values: CDR1 SGDLS, CDR2 YYNGEE. There are 14 residues in the CDR3. Trimming took 0 bases from V and 9 from J, leaving 10 bases between them. The CDR3 spells CASSVEGGFSPLHF. CDR3 DNA sequence: TGTGCCAGCAGCGTAGAGGGAGGGTTTTCACCCCTCCACTTT.

The V gene is TRBV2, the J gene TRBJ1-6, with D possibly being TRBD1 (5 bases). CDR3 length equals 13 residues. V lost 2 bases and J lost 10, with 9 bases in between. Germline CDR1 and CDR2: SNHLY and FYNNEI. CDR3 in DNA: TGTGCCAGCAGTGAATACACAGGATCACCCCTCCACTTT. It is translated as CASSEYTGSPLHF.

The chain combines TRBV5-1 with TRBJ2-2; possibly TRBD1 for D (5 bases). CDR1 SGHRS and CDR2 YFSETQ come from the germline V gene. The CDR3 has 15 residues. Between the trimmed V and J ends, which lost 0 bases and 1 base, there was a span of 7 bases. CDR3 loop: CASSLARVNTGELFF. The CDR3 DNA follows: TGCGCCAGCAGCTTGGCCAGGGTGAACACCGGGGAGCTGTTTTTT.

This chain uses TRBV19 with TRBJ1-5; TRBD1 matches at 7 bases. The germline gives CDR1 LNHDA, CDR2 SQIVND (reference sequence). V lost 4 bases, J lost 4 bases, and 4 bases stayed unmatched. This CDR3 is built from 14 residues. The CDR3 sequence: CASSNQGDNQPQHF. CDR3 DNA sequence: TGTGCCAGTAGTAATCAGGGGGATAATCAGCCCCAGCATTTT.

This chain joins TRBV27 and TRBJ2-7; 12 bases are a match to TRBD2. This CDR3 is built from 19 residues. After removal of 7 bases from V and 6 bases from J, the junction contained 22 bases not matched to a gene. From germline, CDR1 is MNHEY and CDR2 SMNVEV (reference sequence). The CDR3 spells CASTRQYLAGGPNSGEQYF. CDR3 sequence (DNA): TGTGCCAGCACCCGACAATATCTAGCGGGAGGGCCGAATAGCGGCGAGCAGTACTTC.

The genes are TRBV5-1 and TRBJ2-7; D possibly corresponds to TRBD2 (6 bases). This CDR3 comprises 15 residues. Trimming removed 4 bases at V and 2 bases at J, with 16 bases between. Per germline, CDR1 SGHRS and CDR2 YFSETQ. As DNA, the CDR3 is TGCGCCAGCAGCGGTAGGAGGGTTACGCCCTACGAGCAGTACTTC. Its protein product is CASSGRRVTPYEQYF.

V gene TRBV5-6 combines with J gene TRBJ2-1, with 7 bases aligning to TRBD1. Trimming removed 0 bases from V and 0 bases from J; junction bases left unmatched: 6. This CDR3 comprises 17 residues. The germline gives CDR1 SGHDT, CDR2 YYEEEE. This CDR3 is CASSLAFGTVSYNEQFF. The CDR3 region has the DNA TGTGCCAGCAGCTTGGCCTTCGGGACAGTCTCCTACAATGAGCAGTTCTTC.

The gene calls are TRBV4-3 and TRBJ2-2, with D maybe TRBD1 (6 bases). Looked up from germline, CDR1 is LGHNA and CDR2 is YSLEER. Trimming left V 4 bases short and J 0 bases short, with 15 bases between. The CDR3 has 17 amino acids. CDR3 DNA sequence: TGCGCCAGCAGCCCACAAACAGGGTCGGCGAACACCGGGGAGCTGTTTTTT. Its protein is CASSPQTGSANTGELFF.

This chain uses TRBV5-3 with TRBJ2-5; 10 nucleotides match TRBD2. TRBV5-3 is treated as an ORF (open reading frame) with a function not yet certain. The J segment lost 5 bases and the V segment lost 4 bases, leaving 17 bases of the junction unmatched. This CDR3 is built from 18 residues. CDR3 nucleotide sequence: TGTGCCAGAAGCCTGGGGCCCCAGCGGGAGGGCCGGCGGGAGACCCAGTACTTC. Amino acid sequence: CARSLGPQREGRRETQYF.